What follows are 9 T cell receptor beta chains derived from one specimen sequenced in a study of cytomegalovirus exposure and HLA in healthy donors. PCR employed 60 Vbeta and 13 Jbeta primers. Method: immunoSEQ multiplex PCR; TCRdb's copy keeps in-frame clones and lacks some. The table includes about 210,000 clones, roughly four fifths detected once. What was sequenced was PBMCs. Source of these receptors: a woman aged 45-65 years in good health and CMV-seropositive.

In DNA form, the CDR3 reads TGTGCCAGTAGTTCCAGGGGATCCGGGGAGCTGTTTTTT. It specifies CASSSRGSGELFF. The chain uses TRBV19 and TRBJ2-2; TRBD1 is a possible D gene (6 bases). The CDR3 is 13 amino acids. In germline, CDR1 is LNHDA, CDR2 SQIVND (reference sequence). V dropped 5 bases and J dropped 6 bases, with 10 bases sitting between them. The variable domain in full, with the rest retrieved from reference TRBV19 and TRBJ2-2, is DGGITQSPKYLFRKEGQNVTLSCEQNLNHDAMYWYRQDPGQGLRLIYYSQIVNDFQKGDIAEGYSVSREKKESFPLTVTSAQKNPTAFYLCASSSRGSGELFFGEGSRLTVL.

The chain uses TRBV5-1 and TRBJ1-5; no definite D call. From germline, CDR1 is SGHRS and CDR2 YFSETQ. V was cut by 2 bases and J by 0 bases, with 9 bases left in between. There are 15 residues in the CDR3. DNA for the CDR3: TGCGCCAGCAGCTTAGAGGGAATTAGCAATCAGCCCCAGCATTTT. Translating gives CASSLEGISNQPQHF.

The rearrangement uses TRBV9 and TRBJ2-2, with D hard to call. Germline values: CDR1 SGDLS, CDR2 YYNGEE. V lost 0 bases to trimming and J lost 3 bases, with 6 bases between them. The CDR3 sequence is 14 residues long. The CDR3 nucleotides read TGTGCCAGCAGCGTAGTAGTAGACACCGGGGAGCTGTTTTTT. Its translation is CASSVVVDTGELFF.

V and J are TRBV4-1 and TRBJ1-4; D is unclear. The CDR3 has 17 residues. Trimming took 0 bases from V and 0 from J, leaving 11 bases between them. Germline V gives CDR1 MGHRA, CDR2 YSYEKL. The CDR3 here is CASSQEFRPATNEKLFF. For the CDR3, the DNA is TGCGCCAGCAGCCAAGAGTTCAGGCCTGCAACTAATGAAAAACTGTTTTTT.

The chain couples TRBV30 to TRBJ1-6; 9 bases fit TRBD1. The ends lost 2 bases at V and 11 bases at J; junction bases unmatched: 4. Germline V lookup: CDR1 GTSNPN, CDR2 SVGIG (reference sequence). There are 13 residues in the CDR3. The CDR3 loop reads CAWSRTGVAPLHF. DNA for the CDR3: TGTGCCTGGAGTAGGACAGGGGTGGCACCCCTCCACTTT.

The V and J genes are TRBV7-8 and TRBJ1-1; D is uncertain. CDR3 size: 14 residues. CDR1 is SGHVS, CDR2 FQNEAQ, per germline. The germline V and J ends were trimmed by 3 bases and 1 base, with 9 bases remaining between them. DNA for the CDR3: TGTGCCAGCAGCTTGGCTCGGGGGAACACTGAAGCTTTCTTT. Residues: CASSLARGNTEAFF.

For the CDR3, the DNA is TGTGCCAGCAGTTACTCACAGGGGCCTGTCGGGGAGCTGTTTTTT. This gives the protein CASSYSQGPVGELFF. The rearrangement links TRBV6-5 to TRBJ2-2; TRBD1 matches 7 bases. The germline gives CDR1 MNHEY, CDR2 SVGAGI. V lost 0 bases and J lost 7; bases outside the gene matches: 5. This CDR3 region has 15 residues.

The chain recombines TRBV7-2 with TRBJ2-1; the match to TRBD2 covers 13 bases. CDR3 length: 18 residues. The germline CDR1 and CDR2 sequences are SGHTA and FQGNSA. Germline trimming cut 5 bases from V and 4 bases from J; bases unmatched to any gene: 11. CDR3 bases: TGTGCCAGCAGCAAACCAACTAGCGGGGGGGCCCTTTACAATGAGCAGTTCTTC. Its translation: CASSKPTSGGALYNEQFF.

This clone was detected a few times. The chain combines TRBV4-3 with TRBJ1-3, with D maybe TRBD1 (6 bases). The CDR3 extends over 15 amino acids. V gave up 1 base and J gave up 2 bases, with 9 bases separating them. Germline V CDR1 and CDR2: LGHNA, YSLEER. As DNA, the CDR3 is TGCGCCAGCAGCCAAGCCCGGACAGCTGGAAACACCATATATTTT. This codes for CASSQARTAGNTIYF.